This TCR beta chain was sequenced during a study of T cell repertoires in cytomegalovirus infection. Using its own MiXCR run on the reads, TCRdb lists one record per CDR3 protein. This sample has fewer than 550,000 distinct CDR3 sequences, with approximately 30% found just once. This clonotype appeared a few times. The germline gives CDR1 SEHNR, CDR2 FQNEAQ (reference sequence). Trimming stripped 1 base from V and 8 bases from J, with 8 bases between. The CDR3 has 12 residues. The V and J genes are TRBV7-9 and TRBJ1-2; possible D gene TRBD1, 5 bases. What was sequenced was PBMCs. The sequence was collected from a human donor in good health (CMV status not recorded). Some clones in this sample may be carry-over from other donors' samples. The CDR3 reads CASSLEGAGYTF. Here the CDR3 DNA reads TGTGCCAGCAGCTTAGAAGGGGCCGGCTACACCTTC.